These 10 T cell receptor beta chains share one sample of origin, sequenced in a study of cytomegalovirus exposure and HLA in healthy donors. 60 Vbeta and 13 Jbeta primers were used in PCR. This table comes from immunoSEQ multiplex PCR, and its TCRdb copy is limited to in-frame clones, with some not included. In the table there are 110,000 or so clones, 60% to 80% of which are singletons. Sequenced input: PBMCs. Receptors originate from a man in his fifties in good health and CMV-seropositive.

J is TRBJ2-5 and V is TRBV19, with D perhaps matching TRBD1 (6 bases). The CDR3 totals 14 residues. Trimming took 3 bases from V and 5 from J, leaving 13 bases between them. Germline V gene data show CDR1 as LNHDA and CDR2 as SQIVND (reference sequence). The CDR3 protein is CASSIQGLGETQYF. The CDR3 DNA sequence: TGTGCCAGTAGTATCCAGGGGCTGGGGGAGACCCAGTACTTC.

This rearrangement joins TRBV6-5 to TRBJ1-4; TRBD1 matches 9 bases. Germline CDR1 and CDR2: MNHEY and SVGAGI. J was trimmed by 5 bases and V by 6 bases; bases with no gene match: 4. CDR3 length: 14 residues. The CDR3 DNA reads TGTGCCAGCAGCCCGGACAGGGGAAATGAAAAACTGTTTTTT. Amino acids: CASSPDRGNEKLFF.

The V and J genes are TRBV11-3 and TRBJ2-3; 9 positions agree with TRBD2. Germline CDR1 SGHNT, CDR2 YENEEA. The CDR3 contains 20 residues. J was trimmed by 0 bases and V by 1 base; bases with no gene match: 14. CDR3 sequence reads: CASSLGVLRLAGRSTDTQYF. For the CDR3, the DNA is TGTGCCAGCAGCTTAGGGGTCCTACGGCTAGCGGGGCGAAGCACAGATACGCAGTATTTT.

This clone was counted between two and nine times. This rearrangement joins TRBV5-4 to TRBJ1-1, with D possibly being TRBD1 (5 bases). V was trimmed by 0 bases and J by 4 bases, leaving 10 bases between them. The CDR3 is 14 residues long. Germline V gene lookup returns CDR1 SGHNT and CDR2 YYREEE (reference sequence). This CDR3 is CASSLDGGGTEAFF. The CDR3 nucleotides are TGTGCCAGCAGCTTGGACGGGGGTGGCACTGAAGCTTTCTTT. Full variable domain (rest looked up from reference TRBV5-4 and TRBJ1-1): ETGVTQSPTHLIKTRGQQVTLRCSSQSGHNTVSWYQQALGQGPQFIFQYYREEENGRGNFPPRFSGLQFPNYSSELNVNALELDDSALYLCASSLDGGGTEAFFGQGTRLTVV.

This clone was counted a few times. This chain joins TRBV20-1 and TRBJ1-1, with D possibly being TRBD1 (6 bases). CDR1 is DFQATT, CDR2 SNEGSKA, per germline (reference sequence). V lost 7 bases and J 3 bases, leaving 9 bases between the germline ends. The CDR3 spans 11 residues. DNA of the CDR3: TGCAGTGACAGGGCGGACACTGAAGCTTTCTTT. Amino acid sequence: CSDRADTEAFF.

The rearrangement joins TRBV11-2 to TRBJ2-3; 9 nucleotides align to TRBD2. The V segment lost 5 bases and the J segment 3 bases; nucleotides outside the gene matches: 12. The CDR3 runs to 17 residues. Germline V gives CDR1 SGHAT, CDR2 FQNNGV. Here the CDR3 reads CASSPGGGGRVTDTQYF. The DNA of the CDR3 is TGTGCCAGCAGCCCCGGGGGGGGCGGGAGGGTAACAGATACGCAGTATTTT.

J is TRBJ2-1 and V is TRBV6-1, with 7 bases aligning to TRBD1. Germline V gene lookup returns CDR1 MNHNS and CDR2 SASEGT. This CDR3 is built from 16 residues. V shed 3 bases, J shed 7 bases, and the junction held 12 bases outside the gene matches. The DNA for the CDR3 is TGTGCCAGCAGTGATAAGGGGGCCATCTATACAAATGAGCAGTTCTTC. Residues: CASSDKGAIYTNEQFF.

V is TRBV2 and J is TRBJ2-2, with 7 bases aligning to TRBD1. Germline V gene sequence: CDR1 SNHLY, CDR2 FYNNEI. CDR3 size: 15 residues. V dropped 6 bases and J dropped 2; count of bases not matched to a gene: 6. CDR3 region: CASRLGTANTGELFF. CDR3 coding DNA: TGTGCCAGCAGACTAGGGACAGCCAACACCGGGGAGCTGTTTTTT. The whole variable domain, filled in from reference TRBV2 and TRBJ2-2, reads EPEVTQTPSHQVTQMGQEVILRCVPISNHLYFYWYRQILGQKVEFLVSFYNNEISEKSEIFDDQFSVERPDGSNFTLKIRSTKLEDSAMYFCASRLGTANTGELFFGEGSRLTVL.

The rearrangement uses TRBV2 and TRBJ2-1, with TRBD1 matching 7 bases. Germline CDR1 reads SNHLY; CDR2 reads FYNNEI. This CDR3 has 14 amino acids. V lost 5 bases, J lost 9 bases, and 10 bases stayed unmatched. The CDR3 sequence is CASSPDRDSPEQFF. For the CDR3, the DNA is TGTGCCAGCAGTCCTGACCGGGACAGCCCTGAGCAGTTCTTC. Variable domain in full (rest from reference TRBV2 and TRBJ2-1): EPEVTQTPSHQVTQMGQEVILRCVPISNHLYFYWYRQILGQKVEFLVSFYNNEISEKSEIFDDQFSVERPDGSNFTLKIRSTKLEDSAMYFCASSPDRDSPEQFFGPGTRLTVL.

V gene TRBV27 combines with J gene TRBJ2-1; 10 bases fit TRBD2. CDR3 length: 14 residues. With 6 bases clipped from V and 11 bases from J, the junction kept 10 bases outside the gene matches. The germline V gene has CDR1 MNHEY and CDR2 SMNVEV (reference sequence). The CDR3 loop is CASSLSGGAHKQFF. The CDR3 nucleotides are TGTGCCAGCAGCCTCAGCGGGGGGGCCCATAAGCAGTTCTTC.